A single sample gave rise to the 25 T cell receptor beta chains below, sequenced in a study of cytotoxic CD8 clonotypes in ibrutinib-treated CLL. Libraries were prepared by immunoSEQ multiplex PCR; TCRdb keeps only in-frame clonotypes and omits some of them. There are 150,000 to 200,000 clones in the sample; roughly 77% occur only once, and around 2% lies in the top ten. The starting material was PBMCs, obtained after 12 months of ibrutinib treatment. Source of these receptors: a human donor with chronic lymphocytic leukemia.

Comments on this clone: One junction end disagrees with the germline gene, perhaps due to a read error. Other DNA sequences in the sample encode the same CDR3. V gene TRBV9 combines with J gene TRBJ2-7, with 8 bases that match TRBD1. Germline V gene lookup returns CDR1 SGDLS and CDR2 YYNGEE. CDR3 length: 13 amino acids. The CDR3 coding sequence is TGTGCTAGCAGCGTAGCGACAGGGGTCGAGCAGTACTTC. Translated: CASSVATGVEQYF.

V gene TRBV7-8 combines with J gene TRBJ2-2; D not certain. The CDR3 totals 15 residues. In germline, CDR1 is SGHVS, CDR2 FQNEAQ. V lost 1 base and J 2 bases, leaving 8 bases between the germline ends. CDR3 sequence: CASSLGARNTGELFF. The CDR3, as DNA: TGTGCCAGCAGCTTAGGTGCAAGAAACACCGGGGAGCTGTTTTTT.

This chain links TRBV4-1 with TRBJ2-2; TRBD1 matches 7 bases. The J segment lost 1 base and the V segment lost 3 bases, leaving 2 bases of the junction unmatched. The CDR3 has 15 amino acids. The germline V gene encodes CDR1 MGHRA and CDR2 YSYEKL. The CDR3 nucleotides read TGCGCCAGCAGCCACGGGACAGAGAACACCGGGGAGCTGTTTTTT. Its translation is CASSHGTENTGELFF.

The V gene is TRBV28, the J gene TRBJ2-7; possible D gene TRBD1, 7 bases. The CDR3 loop spans 15 amino acids. The germline V gene encodes CDR1 MDHEN and CDR2 SYDVKM. Trimming left V 6 bases short and J 0 bases short, with 15 bases between. The CDR3 sequence is CASRRGTASSYEQYF. The CDR3 DNA reads TGTGCCAGCAGACGGGGGACAGCAAGCTCCTACGAGCAGTACTTC.

The chain couples TRBV11-3 to TRBJ2-2; perhaps TRBD1 as D (7 bases). Trimming removed 4 bases at V and 7 bases at J, with 13 bases between. This CDR3 has 14 residues. From germline, CDR1 is SGHNT and CDR2 YENEEA. The chain's CDR3 is CASSWRGPSGELFF. For the CDR3, the DNA is TGTGCCAGCAGCTGGAGGGGGCCCAGCGGGGAGCTGTTTTTT.

This sequence joins TRBV7-9 and TRBJ1-2; 7 bases agree with TRBD1. Germline V gives CDR1 SEHNR, CDR2 FQNEAQ (reference sequence). The CDR3 length is 13 residues. After removal of 7 bases from V and 3 bases from J, the junction contained 5 bases not matched to a gene. The CDR3 loop is CASNRGLDYGYTF. CDR3 sequence (DNA): TGTGCCAGCAATAGGGGGCTGGACTATGGCTACACCTTC.

The J gene is TRBJ2-3, the V gene TRBV7-2, with D tentatively TRBD2 (5 bases). This CDR3 comprises 14 residues. Trimming shortened V by 1 base and J by 6 bases, and 11 bases separated the two germline ends. CDR1 SGHTA and CDR2 FQGNSA come from the germline V gene. CDR3 bases: TGTGCCAGCAGCTTAGATCGGGGAAGGGATACGCAGTATTTT. Translating it yields CASSLDRGRDTQYF.

The genes are TRBV11-2 and TRBJ2-5, with TRBD2 matching over 13 bases. From germline, CDR1 is SGHAT and CDR2 FQNNGV. This CDR3 has 16 residues. J lost 4 bases, V lost 5 bases, and 7 bases had no gene match. DNA for the CDR3: TGTGCCAGCAGCGGATGGACTAGCGGGGGCGGAGAGACCCAGTACTTC. It translates to CASSGWTSGGGETQYF.

This clone has just one count. This CDR3 reads CASSYLLALTGELFF. CDR3 coding DNA: TGTGCCAGCAGTTACTTACTAGCGCTGACCGGGGAGCTGTTTTTT. This chain connects TRBV6-6 to TRBJ2-2; 7 bases agree with TRBD2. The CDR3 extends over 15 amino acids. V was pared by 1 base and J by 5 bases, with 4 bases of the junction left unmatched. Germline CDR1 and CDR2: MNHNY and SVGAGI (reference sequence).

The chain has TRBV5-4 and TRBJ1-3, with TRBD1 matching over 11 bases. The junction had 1 base not matched to a gene; V was cut back by 2 bases and J by 0 bases. The CDR3 is 16 residues long. Germline CDR1 and CDR2: SGHNT and YYREEE (reference sequence). CDR3 nucleotides: TGTGCCAGCAGCTTAGGGACAGGGGGCTCTGGAAACACCATATATTTT. This encodes CASSLGTGGSGNTIYF.

CDR3 protein: CASSWTGGVGFRDTQYF. In nucleotides, the CDR3 is TGTGCCAGCAGTTGGACAGGGGGCGTTGGTTTCAGAGATACGCAGTATTTT. The rearrangement joins TRBV28 to TRBJ2-3, with 11 bases aligning to TRBD1. The CDR3 consists of 17 residues. Germline CDR1 MDHEN, CDR2 SYDVKM. Trimming cost V 4 bases and J 5 bases; bases outside gene matches: 11.

The chain carries TRBV7-2 and TRBJ1-1; D remains ambiguous. Germline assignment: CDR1 SGHTA and CDR2 FQGNSA. This CDR3 region has 16 residues. Trimming removed 2 bases at V and 1 base at J, with 14 bases between. CDR3 protein: CASSLFEVGGNTEAFF. The CDR3 nucleotides read TGTGCCAGCAGCTTATTTGAGGTGGGTGGGAACACTGAAGCTTTCTTT.

This clone was seen once. Sequence at one end of the junction differs from germline and may be a read error. V usage is TRBV15 and J usage is TRBJ2-7, with 10 bases fitting TRBD1. Germline V gene lookup returns CDR1 LNHNV and CDR2 YYDKDF (reference sequence). This CDR3 is built from 12 residues. CDR3 sequence: CATSSDGTGVGF. The CDR3 DNA follows: TGTGCCACCAGCAGCGATGGGACAGGGGTGGGCTTC.

This clone has only a few counts. The chain has TRBV18 and TRBJ2-3; D is ambiguous. Germline V gene sequence: CDR1 KGHSH, CDR2 LQKENI. Trimming removed 2 bases at V and 4 bases at J, with 10 bases between. The CDR3 consists of 14 residues. The CDR3 bases are TGTGCCAGCTCACCAGGGCGAGCTCCAGATACGCAGTATTTT. Its protein is CASSPGRAPDTQYF.

This chain links TRBV15 with TRBJ2-3; D gene ambiguous. The CDR3 loop spans 11 amino acids. Trimming removed 0 bases at V and 8 bases at J, with 3 bases between. Germline lookup yields CDR1 LNHNV and CDR2 YYDKDF (reference sequence). The CDR3, as DNA: TGTGCCACCAGCAGAGAAGGTACGCAGTATTTT. Encoded protein: CATSREGTQYF. Full variable domain (outside the CDR3, taken from reference TRBV15 and TRBJ2-3): DAMVIQNPRYQVTQFGKPVTLSCSQTLNHNVMYWYQQKSSQAPKLLFHYYDKDFNNEADTPDNFQSRRPNTSFCFLDIRSPGLGDTAMYLCATSREGTQYFGPGTRLTVL.

This chain joins TRBV5-1 and TRBJ2-7; the match to TRBD2 covers 11 bases. Germline trimming cut 4 bases from V and 6 bases from J; bases unmatched to any gene: 9. Looked up from germline, CDR1 is SGHRS and CDR2 is YFSETQ. This CDR3 is 15 amino acids long. CDR3 nucleotides: TGCGCCAGCAGCCAAGGACTAGCGGGCGGGGGCGAGCAGTACTTC. Translation gives CASSQGLAGGGEQYF.

The chain recombines TRBV28 with TRBJ1-5; TRBD1 matches at 8 bases. This CDR3 contains 14 residues. Germline V lookup: CDR1 MDHEN, CDR2 SYDVKM. Germline trimming cut 8 bases from V and 2 bases from J; bases unmatched to any gene: 5. The CDR3 protein is CASVGQGGNQPQHF. For the CDR3, the DNA is TGTGCCAGCGTAGGACAGGGTGGCAATCAGCCCCAGCATTTT.

The chain couples TRBV10-3 to TRBJ2-2, with D possibly TRBD2 on 5 matching bases. CDR3 length equals 16 residues. Between the trimmed V and J ends, which lost 10 bases and 2 bases, there was a span of 20 bases. Germline V lookup: CDR1 ENHRY, CDR2 SYGVKD. The CDR3, as DNA: TGTGCCACGCGCGGGTCCCAACGGTCAAACACCGGGGAGCTGTTTTTT. Translated, it gives CATRGSQRSNTGELFF.

The J gene is TRBJ2-2, the V gene TRBV7-2; tentative D call: TRBD1 (5 bases). There are 13 residues in the CDR3. The V and J ends lost 6 bases and 7 bases respectively, with 12 bases between them. Germline CDR1 is SGHTA and CDR2 is FQGNSA. The CDR3 is CASSSQGVGELFF. As DNA, the CDR3 is TGTGCCAGCAGTTCCCAAGGGGTCGGGGAGCTGTTTTTT.

This chain joins TRBV18 and TRBJ2-3, with D possibly TRBD2 on 7 matching bases. V was trimmed by 3 bases and J by 1 base, leaving 8 bases between them. This CDR3 is built from 14 residues. In germline, CDR1 is KGHSH, CDR2 LQKENI. The DNA for the CDR3 is TGTGCCAGCTCACCGGGGGGGCGCACAGATACGCAGTATTTT. The encoded protein is CASSPGGRTDTQYF.

The chain joins TRBV6-4 to TRBJ2-1; D remains unclear. Trimming took off 4 bases at V and 1 base at J, with 14 bases between the two ends. The CDR3 runs 16 residues. Germline lookup yields CDR1 MRHNA and CDR2 SNTAGT. Written as DNA, the CDR3 is TGTGCCAGCAGTGTCTACGCACAGCAGTCCTACAATGAGCAGTTCTTC. Encoded protein: CASSVYAQQSYNEQFF.

CDR3 nucleotide sequence: TGTGCCAGCATCCCGGGACAGGCCCCAAACACCATATATTTT. It encodes CASIPGQAPNTIYF. This chain links TRBV28 with TRBJ1-3; 8 positions match TRBD1. Germline V gene sequence: CDR1 MDHEN, CDR2 SYDVKM. This CDR3 is 14 amino acids long. Trimming cost V 7 bases and J 6 bases; bases outside gene matches: 8. The full variable domain, rest sourced from reference TRBV28 and TRBJ1-3, is DVKVTQSSRYLVKRTGEKVFLECVQDMDHENMFWYRQDPGLGLRLIYFSYDVKMKEKGDIPEGYSVSREKKERFSLILESASTNQTSMYLCASIPGQAPNTIYFGEGSWLTVV.

This clone was seen once. The rearrangement uses TRBV7-2 and TRBJ2-4, with 9 positions matching TRBD2. The V gene's germline CDR1 is SGHTA and CDR2 FQGNSA. There are 13 residues in the CDR3. Unmatched junction bases numbered 3, after V lost 1 base and J lost 11 bases. The CDR3 nucleotides are TGTGCCAGCAGCTTAGGTGGCGGGAGGGTTCAGTACTTC. It encodes CASSLGGGRVQYF.

CDR3 sequence reads: CASRSRVTSSYNEQFF. In DNA, the CDR3 is TGTGCCAGCAGATCCAGGGTAACTAGCTCCTACAATGAGCAGTTCTTC. This rearrangement joins TRBV27 to TRBJ2-1; D could derive from TRBD1 or TRBD2 (5 bases each). V was cut by 6 bases and J by 0 bases, with 15 bases left in between. Germline CDR1 MNHEY, CDR2 SMNVEV (reference sequence). The CDR3 is 16 residues long.

The V call is TRBV6-6, the J call TRBJ1-5; D gene unclear. CDR3 length equals 15 residues. Germline-derived CDR1 and CDR2 are MNHNY and SVGAGI (reference sequence). V was clipped by 3 bases and J by 3 bases, with 12 bases between them. CDR3 sequence (DNA): TGTGCCAGCAGTTATGGTGGCGGTAACAATCAGCCCCAGCATTTT. Protein product: CASSYGGGNNQPQHF.